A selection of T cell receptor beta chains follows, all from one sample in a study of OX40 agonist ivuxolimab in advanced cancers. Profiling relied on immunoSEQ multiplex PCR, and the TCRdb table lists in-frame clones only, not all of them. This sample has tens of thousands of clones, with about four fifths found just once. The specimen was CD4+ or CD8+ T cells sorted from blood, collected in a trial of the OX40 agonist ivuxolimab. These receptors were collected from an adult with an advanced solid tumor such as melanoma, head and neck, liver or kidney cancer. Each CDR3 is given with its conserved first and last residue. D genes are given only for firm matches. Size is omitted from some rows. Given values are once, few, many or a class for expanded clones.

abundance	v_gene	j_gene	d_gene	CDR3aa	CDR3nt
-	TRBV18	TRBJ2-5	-	CASSPGQIQETQYF	TGTGCCAGCTCACCGGGACAAATCCAAGAGACCCAGTACTTC
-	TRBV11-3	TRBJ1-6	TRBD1	CASTVGQQNSPLHF	TGTGCCAGCACCGTGGGACAGCAGAATTCACCCCTCCACTTT
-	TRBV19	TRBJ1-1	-	CASSDRPNTEAFF	TGTGCCAGTAGTGACAGGCCTAACACTGAAGCTTTCTTT
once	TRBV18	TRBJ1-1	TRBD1	CASSPDRGGTEAFF	TGTGCCAGCTCACCAGACAGGGGGGGTACTGAAGCTTTCTTT
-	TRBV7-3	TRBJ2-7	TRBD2	CASSLTGLAVYEQYF	TGTGCCAGCAGCTTAACGGGACTAGCGGTCTACGAGCAGTACTTC
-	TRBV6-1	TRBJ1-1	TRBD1	CASSDRRRDRGAEAFF	TGTGCCAGCAGTGATCGCAGAAGGGACAGGGGCGCTGAAGCTTTCTTT
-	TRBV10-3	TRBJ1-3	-	CASRQDLLSGNTIYF	TGTGCCAGTAGACAGGACTTACTCTCTGGAAACACCATATATTTT
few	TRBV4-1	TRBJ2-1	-	CASSQDRRSSYNEQFF	TGCGCCAGCAGCCAAGATCGACGGAGCTCCTACAATGAGCAGTTCTTC
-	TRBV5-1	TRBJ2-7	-	CASSFGPDYEQYF	TGCGCCAGCAGCTTTGGTCCGGATTACGAGCAGTACTTC
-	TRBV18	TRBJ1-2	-	CASSLSQLANYGYTF	TGTGCCAGCTCACTTTCTCAGTTAGCTAACTATGGCTACACCTTC
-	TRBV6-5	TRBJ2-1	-	CAIRQLGGLQFF	TGTGCCATCCGCCAGCTAGGCGGGCTGCAGTTCTTC
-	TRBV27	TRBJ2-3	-	CASSLREMSDTQYF	TGTGCCAGCAGTTTAAGGGAGATGTCAGATACGCAGTATTTT
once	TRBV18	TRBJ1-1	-	CASSQPENTEAFF	TGTGCCAGCTCACAGCCAGAGAACACTGAAGCTTTCTTT
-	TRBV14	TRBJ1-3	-	CASSQDGWDGSSGNTIYF	TGTGCCAGCAGCCAAGATGGGTGGGACGGTTCCTCTGGAAACACCATATATTTT
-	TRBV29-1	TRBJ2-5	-	CSAVRDAGGETQYF	TGCAGCGCCGTCCGGGACGCAGGAGGGGAGACCCAGTACTTC
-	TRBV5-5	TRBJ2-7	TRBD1	CASSLVGQGSYEQYF	TGTGCCAGCAGCTTGGTTGGACAGGGGTCCTACGAGCAGTACTTC
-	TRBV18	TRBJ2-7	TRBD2	CASSPPGTSGNYEQYF	TGTGCCAGCTCACCCCCCGGGACTAGCGGGAACTACGAGCAGTACTTC
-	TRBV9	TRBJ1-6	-	CASSIKGDITSPLHF	TGTGCCAGCAGCATCAAGGGGGACATAACTTCACCCCTCCACTTT
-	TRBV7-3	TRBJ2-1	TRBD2	CASSLQPSGRAFEQFF	TGTGCCAGCAGCTTACAACCTAGCGGGAGGGCCTTTGAGCAGTTCTTC
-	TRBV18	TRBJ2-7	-	CASSPLARLDDEQYF	TGTGCCAGCTCACCACTGGCTAGACTTGACGACGAGCAGTACTTC
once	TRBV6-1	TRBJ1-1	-	CASSEIGLGVISEAFF	TGTGCCAGCAGTGAAATCGGGTTGGGGGTTATTTCTGAAGCTTTCTTT
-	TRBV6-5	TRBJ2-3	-	CASRTWASTDTQYF	TGTGCCAGCAGAACGTGGGCGAGCACAGATACGCAGTATTTT
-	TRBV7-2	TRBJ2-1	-	CASSSRDSTDNEQFF	TGTGCCAGCAGCTCCCGGGACTCAACGGACAATGAGCAGTTCTTC
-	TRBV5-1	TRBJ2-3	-	CASSSRDGRSQYF	TGCGCCAGCAGCTCCCGGGACGGCCGATCGCAGTATTTT
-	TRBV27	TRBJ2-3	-	CASSSTPSSTDTQYF	TGTGCCAGCAGTTCCACCCCTTCAAGCACAGATACGCAGTATTTT
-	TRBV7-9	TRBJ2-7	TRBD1	CASSARDRGNEQYF	TGTGCCAGCAGCGCACGGGACAGGGGTAACGAGCAGTACTTC
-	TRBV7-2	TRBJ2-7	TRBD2	CASSFSGAYEQYF	TGTGCCAGCAGCTTTAGCGGGGCTTACGAGCAGTACTTC
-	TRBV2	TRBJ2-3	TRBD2	CASSESGLAGGNTDTQYF	TGTGCCAGCAGTGAATCCGGACTAGCGGGGGGGAACACAGATACGCAGTATTTT
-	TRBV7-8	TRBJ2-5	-	CASSLASGLGLETQYF	TGTGCCAGCAGCTTAGCGTCCGGGTTGGGCCTCGAGACCCAGTACTTC
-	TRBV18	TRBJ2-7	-	CASSQEYEQYF	TGTGCCAGCTCCCAGGAATACGAGCAGTACTTC
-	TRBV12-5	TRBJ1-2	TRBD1	CASGPGTGNYGYTF	TGTGCTAGTGGCCCCGGGACAGGAAACTATGGCTACACCTTC
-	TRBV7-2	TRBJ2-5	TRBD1	CASSWDRGFQETQYF	TGTGCCAGCAGTTGGGACAGGGGGTTCCAAGAGACCCAGTACTTC
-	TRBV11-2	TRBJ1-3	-	CASSLGRGRVRGNTIYF	TGTGCCAGCAGCTTAGGAAGAGGCAGGGTCCGTGGAAACACCATATATTTT
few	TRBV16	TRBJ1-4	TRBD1	CASSHGDRVFEKLFF	TGTGCCAGCAGCCATGGTGACAGGGTTTTCGAAAAACTGTTTTTT
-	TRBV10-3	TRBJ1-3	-	CAIRGGLGTGNTIYF	TGTGCCATTAGAGGGGGTCTGGGGACTGGAAACACCATATATTTT
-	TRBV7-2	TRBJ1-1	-	CASRKGSLNTEAFF	TGTGCCAGCAGGAAAGGGAGCTTGAACACTGAAGCTTTCTTT
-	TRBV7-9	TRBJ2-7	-	CASSLSLFPGEQYF	TGTGCCAGCAGCTTAAGTCTGTTCCCAGGAGAGCAGTACTTC
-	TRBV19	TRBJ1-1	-	CASRPTGPTEAFF	TGTGCCAGTAGACCGACAGGACCCACTGAAGCTTTCTTT
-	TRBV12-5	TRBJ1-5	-	CASGLGGPGQPQHF	TGTGCTAGTGGTTTGGGGGGCCCCGGGCAGCCCCAGCATTTT
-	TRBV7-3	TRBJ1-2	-	CASSSPAEGNYGYTF	TGTGCCAGCAGCTCTCCTGCGGAGGGTAACTATGGCTACACCTTC
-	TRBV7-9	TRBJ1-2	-	CASSLQGGDYGYTF	TGTGCCAGCAGCTTACAAGGGGGGGACTATGGCTACACCTTC
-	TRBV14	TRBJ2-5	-	CASSQDGLAGETQYF	TGTGCCAGCAGCCAAGATGGGCTAGCAGGAGAGACCCAGTACTTC
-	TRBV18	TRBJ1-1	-	CASSPAPGLMNTEAFF	TGTGCCAGCTCACCTGCGCCCGGGCTCATGAACACTGAAGCTTTCTTT
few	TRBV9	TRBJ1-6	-	CASSGPTYNSPLHF	TGTGCCAGCAGCGGACCAACCTATAATTCACCCCTCCACTTT
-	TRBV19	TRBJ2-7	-	CASSIDGTNYEQYF	TGTGCCAGTAGTATTGACGGCACAAACTACGAGCAGTACTTC
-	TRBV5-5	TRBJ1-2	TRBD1	CASSPDRGWGYGYTF	TGTGCCAGCAGCCCAGACAGGGGATGGGGCTATGGCTACACCTTC
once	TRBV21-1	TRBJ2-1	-	CASPGTSGSTRYNEQFF	TGTGCCAGCCCTGGGACTAGCGGGAGCACGCGCTACAATGAGCAGTTCTTC
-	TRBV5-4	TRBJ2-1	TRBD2	CASSLDVAGGPIVQFF	TGTGCCAGCAGCTTGGATGTAGCGGGAGGGCCTATCGTGCAGTTCTTC
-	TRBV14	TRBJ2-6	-	CASSPISGANVLTF	TGTGCCAGCAGCCCTATATCTGGGGCCAACGTCCTGACTTTC
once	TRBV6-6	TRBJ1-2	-	CASSYSYGETGDGYTF	TGTGCCAGCAGTTACTCCTACGGGGAGACCGGGGATGGCTACACCTTC
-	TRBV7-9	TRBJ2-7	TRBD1	CASSFRDSATYEQYF	TGTGCCAGCAGCTTCCGGGACAGCGCTACCTACGAGCAGTACTTC
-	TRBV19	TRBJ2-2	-	CASSMTTNTGELFF	TGTGCCAGTAGTATGACCACCAACACCGGGGAGCTGTTTTTT
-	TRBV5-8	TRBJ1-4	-	CASSKGIEATNEKLFF	TGTGCCAGCAGCAAGGGGATAGAGGCAACTAATGAAAAACTGTTTTTT
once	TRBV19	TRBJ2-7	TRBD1	CASSGGQLTYEQYF	TGTGCCAGTAGTGGGGGACAGCTTACCTACGAGCAGTACTTC